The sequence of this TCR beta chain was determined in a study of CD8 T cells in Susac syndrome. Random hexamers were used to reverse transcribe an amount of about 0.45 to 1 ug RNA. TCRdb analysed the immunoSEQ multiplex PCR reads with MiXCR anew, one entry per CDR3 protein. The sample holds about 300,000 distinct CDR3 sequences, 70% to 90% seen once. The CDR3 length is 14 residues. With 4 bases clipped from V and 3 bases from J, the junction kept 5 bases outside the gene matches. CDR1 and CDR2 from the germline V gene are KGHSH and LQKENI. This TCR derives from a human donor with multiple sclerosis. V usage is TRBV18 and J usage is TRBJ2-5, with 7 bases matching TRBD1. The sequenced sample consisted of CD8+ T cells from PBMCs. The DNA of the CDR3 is TGTGCCAGCTCACTATCCGGGACAGAAGAGACCCAGTACTTC. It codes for CASSLSGTEETQYF.